The next 24 T cell receptor beta chains were all read from a single sample in a study. Via MiXCR, TCRdb re-called the 5' RACE reads, giving one row per CDR3 protein. Here the sample spans about 10,000 distinct CDR3 sequences, 45% to 50% being singletons. The sample taken for sequencing was tumor-infiltrating naive CD4+ T cells sorted from the breast tumor. Stated subset: naive CD4+ T cells, CD4+CD45RA+CD25-. These receptors all stem from a female donor with breast cancer.

This chain uses TRBV5-5 with TRBJ2-1; no clear D gene. The V gene's germline CDR1 is SGHKS and CDR2 YYEKEE (reference sequence). CDR3 size: 12 residues. The V end lost 5 bases, the J end lost 6 bases, and 9 bases lay between the germline ends. The CDR3 DNA sequence: TGTGCCAGCAGTCTTAACATCAATGAGCAGTTCTTC. This encodes CASSLNINEQFF.

By share of the sample, this clonotype is medium-sized. The chain links TRBV6-5 to TRBJ2-7, with D possibly matching TRBD2 (7 bases). V was trimmed by 11 bases and J by 4 bases, leaving 15 bases between them. This CDR3 spans 12 amino acids. Per the germline V gene, CDR1 is MNHEY and CDR2 is SVGAGI. CDR3 coding DNA: TGTGCCTCAAGGGGGGGAACTTACGAGCAGTACTTC. Protein product: CASRGGTYEQYF.

The chain carries TRBV6-2 or TRBV6-3 and TRBJ2-3; no clear D. Germline V gene sequence: CDR1 MNHEY, CDR2 SVGEGT. The CDR3 runs 15 residues. V was trimmed by 6 bases and J by 1 base, leaving 14 bases between them. CDR3 amino acids: CASSGRRLGTDTQYF. The CDR3 DNA reads as TGTGCCAGCAGCGGACGAAGATTAGGCACAGATACGCAGTATTTT.

The chain is built from TRBV12-3 or TRBV12-4 and TRBJ2-2, with D hard to call. The CDR3 loop spans 14 amino acids. The V gene lost 7 bases and the J gene lost 0 bases, with 9 bases spanning the gap. As DNA, the CDR3 is TGTGCCAGCAATGGCCGGGCGAACACCGGGGAGCTGTTTTTT. It specifies CASNGRANTGELFF.

The chain carries TRBV4-2 and TRBJ1-3; TRBD1 matches at 7 bases. CDR3 length: 14 amino acids. Germline V gene data show CDR1 as LGHNA and CDR2 as YNFKEQ. The V gene end was trimmed by 2 bases and the J gene end by 2 bases; junction bases not matched to a gene: 0. This CDR3 is CASSQTGAGNTIYF. CDR3 coding DNA: TGTGCCAGCAGCCAAACAGGGGCTGGAAACACCATATATTTT.

The V call is TRBV11-2, the J call TRBJ2-7; a possible D gene is TRBD2 (6 bases). V gave up 5 bases and J gave up 7 bases, with 18 bases separating them. Germline CDR1 and CDR2: SGHAT and FQNNGV. The CDR3 is 14 amino acids. The CDR3 sequence: CASSTLGGGMEQYF. The CDR3 DNA reads as TGTGCCAGCAGCACCCTCGGGGGTGGCATGGAGCAGTACTTC.

This clonotype was seen only a few times. The V and J genes are TRBV20-1 and TRBJ2-2, with TRBD2 matching 16 bases. This CDR3 comprises 20 residues. Germline lookup yields CDR1 DFQATT and CDR2 SNEGSKA (reference sequence). V shed 6 bases and J 4 bases; nucleotides not matched to a gene: 17. Here the CDR3 DNA reads TGCAGTGCCTCCCCACTTCCGGGACTAGCGGGAGGGCCGACCACCGGGGAGCTGTTTTTT. Its translation: CSASPLPGLAGGPTTGELFF.

V is TRBV25-1 and J is TRBJ2-1, with 10 bases lining up with TRBD1. CDR1 is MGHDK, CDR2 SYGVNS, per germline. Losses at the gene ends were 5 bases for V and 9 bases for J; bases not matched to a gene: 10. This CDR3 comprises 15 residues. In nucleotides, the CDR3 is TGTGCCAGCAGTCAGACAGGGGGCGCGAAGAGTGAGCAGTTCTTC. As protein: CASSQTGGAKSEQFF.

The V call is TRBV12-3 or TRBV12-4, the J call TRBJ2-3; weak D call: TRBD2 (6 bases). CDR3 length equals 17 residues. Trimming stripped 5 bases from V and 0 bases from J, with 18 bases between. The CDR3 region is CASSRLRRGGSTDTQYF. The CDR3 nucleotides read TGTGCCAGCAGTCGCCTTAGACGGGGAGGAAGCACAGATACGCAGTATTTT.

There are a few counts of this clonotype. V usage is TRBV12-3 or TRBV12-4 and J usage is TRBJ1-5; D is ambiguous. CDR3 length equals 13 residues. Trimming pared 6 bases from V and 0 bases from J, leaving 6 bases between. The CDR3 protein is CASSRNSNQPQHF. The DNA of the CDR3 is TGTGCCAGCAGCCGAAATAGCAATCAGCCCCAGCATTTT.

The DNA for the CDR3 is TGTGCCAGCAGCCCCGTAGGAGATACGCAGTATTTT. Translating it yields CASSPVGDTQYF. The gene calls are TRBV5-5 and TRBJ2-3; D remains ambiguous. The CDR3 runs 12 residues. V was cut by 4 bases and J by 5 bases, with 8 bases left in between. CDR1 is SGHKS, CDR2 YYEKEE, per germline (reference sequence).

This clonotype was observed a few times. V gene TRBV4-1 combines with J gene TRBJ1-1; D remains unclear. Trimming removed 4 bases from V and 8 bases from J, with 11 bases in between. CDR1 and CDR2 from the germline V gene are MGHRA and YSYEKL. This CDR3 comprises 12 residues. The chain's CDR3 is CASSLGFTEAFF. The DNA of the CDR3 is TGCGCCAGCAGCCTAGGGTTTACGGAAGCTTTCTTT.

CDR3 loop: CSVDQGVMNNEQFF. CDR3 coding DNA: TGCAGCGTTGACCAGGGGGTGATGAACAATGAGCAGTTCTTC. The chain recombines TRBV29-1 with TRBJ2-1; 7 bases map to TRBD1. Germline CDR1 and CDR2: SQVTM and ANQGSEA. V shed 3 bases, J shed 5 bases, and the junction held 7 bases outside the gene matches. This CDR3 region has 14 residues.

This clonotype occurred a few times. This chain links TRBV20-1 with TRBJ2-3; D tentatively fits TRBD1 or TRBD2 (6 bases each). With 5 bases removed from V and 0 bases from J, the gap between germline ends came to 15 bases. The V gene's germline CDR1 is DFQATT and CDR2 SNEGSKA (reference sequence). The CDR3 loop spans 15 amino acids. The CDR3 region is CSAPSDSGSTDTQYF. CDR3 in DNA: TGCAGTGCTCCCTCGGACAGCGGGAGCACAGATACGCAGTATTTT.

V is TRBV5-1 and J is TRBJ2-1; 9 bases align to TRBD2. V lost 4 bases and J lost 5; bases outside the gene matches: 10. The length of the CDR3 is 16 residues. Germline V gene data show CDR1 as SGHRS and CDR2 as YFSETQ. The CDR3 reads CASSHLGGRVHNEQFF. CDR3 nucleotide sequence: TGCGCCAGCAGCCATTTGGGCGGGAGGGTTCACAATGAGCAGTTCTTC.

The DNA for the CDR3 is TGTGCCAGCAGCTTAGGCTGGACTAGCGGAAACCGGGAGCTGTTTTTT. Translation: CASSLGWTSGNRELFF. The V gene is TRBV7-6, the J gene TRBJ2-2; 10 nucleotides agree with TRBD2. CDR3 length: 16 amino acids. The J segment lost 9 bases and the V segment lost 1 base, leaving 8 bases of the junction unmatched. Germline V gene data show CDR1 as SGHVS and CDR2 as FNYEAQ.

This clonotype was picked up a small number of times. The CDR3 DNA follows: TGCAGCACACGACAGGGAGGCGGTGGCTATGGCTACACCTTC. This translates into CSTRQGGGGYGYTF. This rearrangement joins TRBV29-1 to TRBJ1-2; 7 nucleotides match TRBD1. The germline CDR1 and CDR2 sequences are SQVTM and ANQGSEA. With 8 bases clipped from V and 4 bases from J, the junction kept 13 bases outside the gene matches. CDR3 size: 14 residues.

The chain uses TRBV5-1 and TRBJ1-2; D not resolved. There are 16 residues in the CDR3. Germline-derived CDR1 and CDR2 are SGHRS and YFSETQ. V was cut by 3 bases and J by 0 bases, with 15 bases left in between. CDR3 DNA sequence: TGCGCCAGCAGCTCGGAGGGTCGGATTACTAACTATGGCTACACCTTC. This encodes CASSSEGRITNYGYTF.

The chain links TRBV5-1 to TRBJ1-1; a weak D match, TRBD1 (6 bases). Deletions cut 6 bases from V and 4 bases from J, with 13 bases between. The CDR3 extends over 13 amino acids. CDR1 and CDR2 from the germline V gene are SGHRS and YFSETQ. This CDR3 reads CASTTGRTTEAFF. The CDR3 DNA reads TGCGCCAGCACAACAGGGCGGACCACTGAAGCTTTCTTT.

J is TRBJ1-2 and V is TRBV20-1, with unresolved D. V was trimmed by 3 bases and J by 4 bases, leaving 12 bases between them. Germline values: CDR1 DFQATT, CDR2 SNEGSKA (reference sequence). The CDR3 length is 13 residues. This CDR3 reads CSARVLRGYGYTF. The CDR3 bases are TGCAGTGCTAGGGTCTTACGGGGCTATGGCTACACCTTC.

The J gene is TRBJ1-1, the V gene TRBV27; 7 bases agree with TRBD1. CDR3 length: 15 residues. Germline CDR1 is MNHEY and CDR2 is SMNVEV (reference sequence). After removal of 10 bases from V and 0 bases from J, the junction contained 11 bases not matched to a gene. As DNA, the CDR3 is TGTGCCACCCTTAAAGCGGGACAGATGAACACTGAAGCTTTCTTT. As protein: CATLKAGQMNTEAFF.

The table lists this clonotype with a few counts. The gene calls are TRBV20-1 and TRBJ1-1, with 7 bases lining up with TRBD1. CDR1 is DFQATT, CDR2 SNEGSKA, per germline (reference sequence). The ends lost 5 bases at V and 4 bases at J; junction bases unmatched: 7. The CDR3 consists of 13 residues. The CDR3 nucleotides are TGCAGTGCTCTCACAGGGGTTGGCACTGAAGCTTTCTTT. Protein product: CSALTGVGTEAFF.

The chain is built from TRBV6-2 or TRBV6-3 and TRBJ2-3, with no clear D. This CDR3 contains 13 residues. Trimming stripped 4 bases from V and 8 bases from J, with 13 bases between. Germline CDR1 MNHEY, CDR2 SVGEGT. This CDR3 reads CASSSLETGTQYF. The CDR3 region has the DNA TGTGCCAGCAGTTCCCTCGAGACTGGTACGCAGTATTTT.

The V call is TRBV18, the J call TRBJ1-1, with D perhaps TRBD1 (6 bases). The V and J ends lost 2 bases and 5 bases respectively, with 15 bases between them. Germline-derived CDR1 and CDR2 are KGHSH and LQKENI. The CDR3 covers 15 residues. The CDR3 region is CASSPTTGVGTEAFF. As DNA, the CDR3 is TGTGCCAGCTCACCAACGACAGGAGTGGGGACTGAAGCTTTCTTT.